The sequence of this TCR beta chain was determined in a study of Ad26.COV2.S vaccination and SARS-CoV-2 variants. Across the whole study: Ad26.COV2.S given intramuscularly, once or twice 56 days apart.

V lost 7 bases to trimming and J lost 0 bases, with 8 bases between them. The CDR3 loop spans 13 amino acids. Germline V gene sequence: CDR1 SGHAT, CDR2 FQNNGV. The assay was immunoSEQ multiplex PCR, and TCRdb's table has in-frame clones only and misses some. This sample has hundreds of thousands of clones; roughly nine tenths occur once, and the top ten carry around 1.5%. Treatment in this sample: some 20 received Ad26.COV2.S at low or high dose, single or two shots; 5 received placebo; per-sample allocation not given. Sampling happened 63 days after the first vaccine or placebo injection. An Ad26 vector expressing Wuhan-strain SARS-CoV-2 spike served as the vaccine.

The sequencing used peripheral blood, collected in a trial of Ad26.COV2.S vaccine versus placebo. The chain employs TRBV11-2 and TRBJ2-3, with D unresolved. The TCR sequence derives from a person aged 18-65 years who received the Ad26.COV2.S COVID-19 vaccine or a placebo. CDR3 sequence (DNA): TGTGCCAGCAACCCGGACAGCACAGATACGCAGTATTTT. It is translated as CASNPDSTDTQYF.